The 21 T cell receptor beta chains below all came from one sample that was sequenced in a study of CD8 T cells in ankylosing spondylitis. TCRdb re-called the 5' RACE reads through MiXCR, storing one row per CDR3 protein. The profile shows approximately 290,000 distinct CDR3 sequences, around 21% of them singletons. The sequenced sample consisted of blood, either unsorted or a sorted T cell fraction (not recorded which). The receptors were gathered from a female donor with ankylosing spondylitis or in good health (not recorded which).

V usage is TRBV6-2 or TRBV6-3 and J usage is TRBJ2-3; D is perhaps TRBD1 (6 bases). Germline CDR1 is MNHEY and CDR2 is SVGEGT. The CDR3 extends over 15 amino acids. V shed 7 bases and J shed 0 bases, with 14 bases lying between them. CDR3 nucleotides: TGTGCCAGCACCAGAGAGGGGGTTAGCACAGATACGCAGTATTTT. Protein: CASTREGVSTDTQYF.

The J gene is TRBJ1-1, the V gene TRBV5-5; perhaps TRBD1 as D (5 bases). The CDR3 covers 14 residues. From germline, CDR1 is SGHKS and CDR2 YYEKEE (reference sequence). The V end lost 2 bases, the J end lost 0 bases, and 8 bases lay between the germline ends. As DNA, the CDR3 is TGTGCCAGCAGCTTCCGGGGGGTGAACACTGAAGCTTTCTTT. Encoded protein: CASSFRGVNTEAFF.

The chain combines TRBV9 with TRBJ2-1, with D perhaps TRBD2 (5 bases). The V gene's germline CDR1 is SGDLS and CDR2 YYNGEE. The CDR3 spans 15 residues. Trimming removed 4 bases at V and 4 bases at J, with 15 bases between. The CDR3 here is CASSLVAGPYNEQFF. CDR3 sequence (DNA): TGTGCCAGCAGCCTAGTGGCGGGCCCGTACAATGAGCAGTTCTTC.

This clonotype was seen a few times. The chain combines TRBV12-3 or TRBV12-4 with TRBJ2-7; 9 positions agree with TRBD1. CDR3 length: 15 residues. Trimming cost V 6 bases and J 4 bases; bases outside gene matches: 10. The CDR3: CASSPAGQGLYEQYF. The CDR3 DNA reads as TGTGCCAGCAGCCCCGCCGGACAGGGGCTTTACGAGCAGTACTTC.

The genes are TRBV24-1 and TRBJ2-3; the D gene is possibly TRBD1 (6 bases). Germline CDR1 is KGHDR and CDR2 is SFDVKD. The CDR3 loop spans 16 amino acids. Trimming pared 5 bases from V and 1 base from J, leaving 15 bases between. CDR3 residues: CATSGLNRAGTDTQYF. CDR3 coding DNA: TGTGCCACCAGTGGGCTGAACAGGGCCGGCACAGATACGCAGTATTTT.

This clonotype was found a few times. The chain recombines TRBV2 with TRBJ2-7, with a possible D match to TRBD1 (5 bases). Germline CDR1 reads SNHLY; CDR2 reads FYNNEI. The CDR3 consists of 14 residues. The germline V and J ends were trimmed by 4 bases and 3 bases, with 13 bases remaining between them. Written as DNA, the CDR3 is TGTGCCAGCAGTGTGGGCGGCAGGGTCTACGAGCAGTACTTC. Amino acids: CASSVGGRVYEQYF. The full variable domain, completed using reference TRBV2 and TRBJ2-7, is EPEVTQTPSHQVTQMGQEVILRCVPISNHLYFYWYRQILGQKVEFLVSFYNNEISEKSEIFDDQFSVERPDGSNFTLKIRSTKLEDSAMYFCASSVGGRVYEQYFGPGTRLTVT.

The chain couples TRBV12-3 or TRBV12-4 to TRBJ2-1; 7 bases align to TRBD2. Unmatched junction bases numbered 5, after V lost 0 bases and J lost 9 bases. CDR3 length equals 14 residues. CDR3 residues: CASSLAGGYGEQFF. The DNA for the CDR3 is TGTGCCAGCAGTTTAGCGGGAGGGTACGGTGAGCAGTTCTTC.

This rearrangement joins TRBV2 to TRBJ2-1, with no clear D. Trimming pared 9 bases from V and 0 bases from J, leaving 12 bases between. The CDR3 is 14 amino acids. The germline V gene encodes CDR1 SNHLY and CDR2 FYNNEI. CDR3 region: CASREKSSYNEQFF. The CDR3 DNA sequence: TGTGCCAGTAGGGAAAAGAGCTCCTACAATGAGCAGTTCTTC.

The chain recombines TRBV7-2 with TRBJ1-2, with 8 bases identical to TRBD1. The CDR3 has 14 amino acids. Trimming cost V 4 bases and J 4 bases; bases outside gene matches: 5. Per the germline V gene, CDR1 is SGHTA and CDR2 is FQGNSA. CDR3 in amino acids: CASSSAGGSYGYTF. CDR3 sequence (DNA): TGTGCCAGCAGCTCCGCAGGGGGCTCCTATGGCTACACCTTC.

The CDR3 sequence is CASSIAPSSYNEQFF. DNA for the CDR3: TGTGCCAGTAGTATAGCTCCAAGCTCCTACAATGAGCAGTTCTTC. The chain joins TRBV19 to TRBJ2-1, with D unresolved. Trimming took 1 base from V and 0 from J, leaving 7 bases between them. The CDR3 covers 15 residues. CDR1 and CDR2 from the germline V gene are LNHDA and SQIVND (reference sequence).

The table lists this clonotype with a few counts. The chain recombines TRBV30 with TRBJ2-2, with D possibly matching TRBD1 (5 bases). The V gene's germline CDR1 is GTSNPN and CDR2 SVGIG (reference sequence). V lost 7 bases and J 5 bases, leaving 11 bases between the germline ends. This CDR3 has 12 residues. The CDR3 nucleotides read TGTGCCTTGGGGCAGCGAACCGGGGAGCTGTTTTTT. Protein sequence: CALGQRTGELFF.

This clonotype came up many times. The chain carries TRBV12-3 or TRBV12-4 and TRBJ2-7; 7 bases agree with TRBD2. CDR3 size: 12 residues. With V trimmed by 6 bases and J by 6 bases, 5 bases remained unmatched. Here the CDR3 reads CASSLGGSEQYF. The CDR3 region has the DNA TGTGCCAGCAGCCTGGGGGGGAGCGAGCAGTACTTC.

At least ten counts were recorded for this clonotype. V gene TRBV20-1 combines with J gene TRBJ1-5, with TRBD1 as a possible D gene (5 bases). CDR1 is DFQATT, CDR2 SNEGSKA, per germline (reference sequence). The CDR3 has 14 amino acids. V was shortened by 0 bases and J by 7 bases, with 13 bases between the two germline ends. The CDR3 bases are TGCAGTGCTAGAGATCCGGGTGGGGGACAGCCCCAGCATTTT. It specifies CSARDPGGGQPQHF.

This clonotype was recorded a few times. The V and J genes are TRBV7-8 and TRBJ2-1; TRBD2 agrees at 12 bases. Germline lookup yields CDR1 SGHVS and CDR2 FQNEAQ. The CDR3 totals 15 residues. V lost 1 base to trimming and J lost 9 bases; unmatched junction nucleotides: 4. The CDR3 coding sequence is TGTGCCAGCAGCTTAGGGACTAGCGGGAAGGGTGAGCAGTTCTTC. This codes for CASSLGTSGKGEQFF.

The rearrangement links TRBV4-1 to TRBJ2-1; 8 bases agree with TRBD2. Trimming at V came to 0 bases and at J to 3 bases, leaving 7 bases not matched to a gene. CDR3 length equals 17 residues. Germline CDR1 reads MGHRA; CDR2 reads YSYEKL. In DNA, the CDR3 is TGCGCCAGCAGCCAAGATAGAGCGGGAGACCTCTACAATGAGCAGTTCTTC. It yields the protein CASSQDRAGDLYNEQFF.

This clonotype has just a few counts. CDR3 residues: CASSSTGGSYEQYF. CDR3 coding DNA: TGTGCCAGCAGCTCAACAGGGGGCTCCTACGAGCAGTACTTC. The chain links TRBV7-9 to TRBJ2-7; 8 bases map to TRBD1. Germline CDR1 is SEHNR and CDR2 is FQNEAQ (reference sequence). The ends lost 4 bases at V and 0 bases at J; junction bases unmatched: 2. This CDR3 is built from 14 residues.

The sample holds many counts of this clonotype. V is TRBV12-3 or TRBV12-4 and J is TRBJ2-1; 11 positions match TRBD2. The CDR3 spans 15 residues. With V trimmed by 6 bases and J by 10 bases, 11 bases remained unmatched. The CDR3 spells CASRLSSGRLNEQFF. The CDR3 nucleotides read TGTGCCAGCAGGTTATCTAGCGGGAGGTTAAACGAGCAGTTCTTC.

The chain uses TRBV2 and TRBJ2-3; 12 positions agree with TRBD2. V lost 9 bases to trimming and J lost 6 bases; unmatched junction nucleotides: 4. Germline CDR1 and CDR2: SNHLY and FYNNEI. This CDR3 is 13 amino acids long. CDR3 protein: CASRLAGVDTQYF. The CDR3 nucleotides are TGTGCCAGTCGACTAGCGGGAGTGGATACGCAGTATTTT.

This clonotype was detected only a few times. The V and J genes are TRBV15 and TRBJ1-6; D unclear. Germline values: CDR1 LNHNV, CDR2 YYDKDF (reference sequence). This CDR3 has 15 amino acids. V lost 0 bases to trimming and J lost 7 bases, with 10 bases between them. CDR3 nucleotide sequence: TGTGCCACCAGCAGAGATATCAGCCGCAATTCACCCCTCCACTTT. It yields the protein CATSRDISRNSPLHF.

This clonotype was seen just once. CDR3 sequence (DNA): TGCAGTGCTAGACGGGCAGGCTCTGGAAACACCATATATTTT. Amino acid sequence: CSARRAGSGNTIYF. The chain has TRBV20-1 and TRBJ1-3, with unresolved D. The CDR3 runs to 14 residues. V was cut by 2 bases and J by 0 bases, with 8 bases left in between. Germline V gene lookup returns CDR1 DFQATT and CDR2 SNEGSKA (reference sequence).

The sample holds a few counts of this clonotype. The chain has TRBV15 and TRBJ2-2; 12 positions agree with TRBD2. V lost 6 bases and J lost 2; bases outside the gene matches: 7. CDR1 and CDR2 from the germline V gene are LNHNV and YYDKDF (reference sequence). The CDR3 covers 17 residues. CDR3 in DNA: TGTGCCACCAGGCCGCGACTAGCGGGAGTTAACACCGGGGAGCTGTTTTTT. Translated, it gives CATRPRLAGVNTGELFF.